The entry below gives a single T cell receptor beta chain sequence along with its context. Its target is unknown. CDR1 is MNHEY and CDR2 is SVGEGT in the germline V gene. This CDR3 is 15 amino acids long. Deletions cut 3 bases from V and 0 bases from J, with 11 bases between. Using immunoSEQ multiplex PCR, the repertoire was profiled, and TCRdb retains in-frame clones only, with some absent. The table has approximately 170,000 clones, around 88% seen once; the top ten hold approximately 0.97%. Second-dose schedules of about 4 or about 12 weeks were combined. These data come from a study of T cell responses to AZD1222 COVID-19 vaccine. Study-wide results and limits: Nearly half of spike-specific TCRs reportedly go after variant regions that carry no mutations. Repertoires in all cases were sampled only once the peak T cell response had passed. Spike-specific TCR breadth rose after two AZD1222 doses, and depth rose as well.

The clonotype originates from an adult who received the AZD1222 COVID-19 vaccine. The V gene is TRBV6-2 or TRBV6-3, the J gene TRBJ1-2, with D uncertain. The input for sequencing was peripheral blood, taken 28 days after the second AZD1222 dose. CDR3 amino acids: CASSYVYSPNYGYTF. For the CDR3, the DNA is TGTGCCAGCAGTTATGTCTACAGTCCTAACTATGGCTACACCTTC.